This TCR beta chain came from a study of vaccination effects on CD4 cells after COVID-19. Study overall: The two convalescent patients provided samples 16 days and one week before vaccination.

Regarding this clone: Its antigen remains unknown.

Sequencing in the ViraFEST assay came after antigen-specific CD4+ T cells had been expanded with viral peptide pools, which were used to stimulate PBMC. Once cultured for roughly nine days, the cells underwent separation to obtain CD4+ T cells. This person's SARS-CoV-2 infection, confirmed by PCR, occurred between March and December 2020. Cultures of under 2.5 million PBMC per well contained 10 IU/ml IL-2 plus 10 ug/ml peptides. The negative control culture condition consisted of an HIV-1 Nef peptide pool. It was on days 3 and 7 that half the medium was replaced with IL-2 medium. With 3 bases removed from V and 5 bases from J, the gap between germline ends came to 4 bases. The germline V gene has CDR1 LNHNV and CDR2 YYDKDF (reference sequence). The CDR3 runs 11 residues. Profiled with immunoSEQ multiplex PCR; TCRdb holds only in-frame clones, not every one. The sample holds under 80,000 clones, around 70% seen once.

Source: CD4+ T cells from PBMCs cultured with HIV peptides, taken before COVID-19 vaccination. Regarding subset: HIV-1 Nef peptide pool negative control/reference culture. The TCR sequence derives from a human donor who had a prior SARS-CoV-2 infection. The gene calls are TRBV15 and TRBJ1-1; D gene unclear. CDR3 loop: CATSRVTEAFF. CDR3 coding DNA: TGTGCCACCAGCAGGGTAACTGAAGCTTTCTTT.